The 25 T cell receptor beta chains presented below share a single source sample, sequenced in a study of CD8 T cells in Susac syndrome. Random-hexamer reverse transcription was applied to roughly 0.45 to 1 ug RNA. TCRdb fed the immunoSEQ multiplex PCR reads into MiXCR, producing one record per CDR3 protein. The repertoire has tens of thousands of distinct CDR3 sequences, 93% of them found once; the top ten carry roughly 0.62%. Material: CD8+ T cells from PBMCs. The source is a human donor with Susac syndrome.

The chain employs TRBV28 and TRBJ2-1; 8 nucleotides align to TRBD1. The CDR3 has 15 amino acids. CDR1 is MDHEN and CDR2 is SYDVKM in the germline V gene. The V segment lost 5 bases and the J segment 5 bases; nucleotides outside the gene matches: 8. CDR3 in DNA: TGTGCCAGCAGTGGGGACAGGCAAGTGGACAATGAGCAGTTCTTC. This translates into CASSGDRQVDNEQFF.

The V gene is TRBV9, the J gene TRBJ2-3; D remains ambiguous. This CDR3 spans 13 amino acids. V lost 3 bases to trimming and J lost 6 bases, with 11 bases between them. Germline CDR1 is SGDLS and CDR2 is YYNGEE. For the CDR3, the DNA is TGTGCCAGCAGCGCCCGCCTGGTGGATACGCAGTATTTT. Translated: CASSARLVDTQYF.

The gene calls are TRBV29-1 and TRBJ2-2; D ambiguous. The germline V gene encodes CDR1 SQVTM and CDR2 ANQGSEA. The CDR3 runs 14 residues. Trimming stripped 1 base from V and 2 bases from J, with 8 bases between. DNA for the CDR3: TGCAGCGTTGAAGTCGCCCCAAACACCGGGGAGCTGTTTTTT. As protein: CSVEVAPNTGELFF.

The gene calls are TRBV28 and TRBJ1-5; D unclear. Germline CDR1 MDHEN, CDR2 SYDVKM. The ends were cut back, 3 bases at V and 3 bases at J, with 9 bases in the middle. This CDR3 has 14 amino acids. The CDR3 is CASSLWQTNQPQHF. The CDR3 DNA follows: TGTGCCAGCAGTTTGTGGCAGACCAATCAGCCCCAGCATTTT.

The rearrangement uses TRBV7-3 and TRBJ2-2; D may correspond to TRBD1 or TRBD2 (5 bases each). In germline, CDR1 is SGHTA, CDR2 FQGTGA. V was shortened by 4 bases and J by 4 bases, with 10 bases between the two germline ends. The CDR3 is 14 amino acids. The CDR3 coding sequence is TGTGCCAGCAGCTCCGGGACGGTCACCGGGGAGCTGTTTTTT. It specifies CASSSGTVTGELFF.

V gene TRBV20-1 combines with J gene TRBJ2-7; a possible D gene is TRBD1 (5 bases). Germline-derived CDR1 and CDR2 are DFQATT and SNEGSKA (reference sequence). The CDR3 extends over 18 amino acids. The V end lost 0 bases, the J end lost 2 bases, and 23 bases lay between the germline ends. CDR3 protein: CSARDPDGPDMFPYEQYF. DNA for the CDR3: TGCAGTGCTAGAGACCCAGATGGGCCGGACATGTTCCCCTACGAGCAGTACTTC.

This clonotype was observed once. The chain carries TRBV28 and TRBJ2-1; D not certain. CDR1 and CDR2 (germline): MDHEN, SYDVKM. CDR3 length: 15 residues. The V end lost 2 bases, the J end lost 3 bases, and 11 bases lay between the germline ends. CDR3 nucleotide sequence: TGTGCCAGCAGTTTAAGTTGGGCGGACTACAATGAGCAGTTCTTC. Translated, it gives CASSLSWADYNEQFF.

The chain employs TRBV6-5 and TRBJ2-5; the match to TRBD1 covers 9 bases. Germline V gene sequence: CDR1 MNHEY, CDR2 SVGAGI. The V gene end was trimmed by 6 bases and the J gene end by 3 bases; junction bases not matched to a gene: 5. This CDR3 has 14 residues. The CDR3 coding sequence is TGTGCCAGCAGCGACCGGACAGGGGAAGAGACCCAGTACTTC. The encoded protein is CASSDRTGEETQYF.

The chain combines TRBV6-1 with TRBJ1-3; D remains unclear. V was trimmed by 8 bases and J by 2 bases, leaving 22 bases between them. CDR1 MNHNS and CDR2 SASEGT come from the germline V gene. The CDR3 is 17 residues long. CDR3: CASRPNPKGSPGNTIYF. The CDR3 DNA follows: TGTGCCAGCCGCCCAAACCCGAAGGGTTCCCCTGGAAACACCATATATTTT.

This chain links TRBV3-1 with TRBJ2-7; 10 bases are a match to TRBD2. Germline V lookup: CDR1 LGHDT, CDR2 YNNKEL (reference sequence). The V segment lost 1 base and the J segment 3 bases; nucleotides outside the gene matches: 9. This CDR3 is built from 17 residues. CDR3 amino acids: CASSQGDGLAEVYEQYF. The CDR3 bases are TGTGCCAGCAGCCAAGGGGACGGACTAGCGGAGGTCTACGAGCAGTACTTC.

This clonotype was observed a single time. V and J are TRBV5-6 and TRBJ2-7; D ambiguous. Germline CDR1 is SGHDT and CDR2 is YYEEEE. The CDR3 is 14 residues long. The ends were cut back, 4 bases at V and 2 bases at J, with 13 bases in the middle. The CDR3 DNA sequence: TGTGCCAGCAGCCCCGGGCCGCCTCCCTACGAGCAGTACTTC. Encoded protein: CASSPGPPPYEQYF.

The V gene is TRBV6-5, the J gene TRBJ1-1; a possible D gene is TRBD1 (5 bases). Looked up from germline, CDR1 is MNHEY and CDR2 is SVGAGI. The V end was cut by 2 bases, the J end by 3 bases, with 7 bases between. This CDR3 has 13 residues. The CDR3 bases are TGTGCCAGCAGTTACCGAGGGGACACTGAAGCTTTCTTT. Protein sequence: CASSYRGDTEAFF.

The J gene is TRBJ2-2, the V gene TRBV4-2; D ambiguous. CDR3 length: 19 residues. Germline-derived CDR1 and CDR2 are LGHNA and YNFKEQ. With 2 bases removed from V and 4 bases from J, the gap between germline ends came to 23 bases. In nucleotides, the CDR3 is TGTGCCAGCAGCCAAACCGGGTCCTTGAGGAGTCCGGGCACCGGGGAGCTGTTTTTT. Translation: CASSQTGSLRSPGTGELFF.

This clonotype was detected only a few times. The chain uses TRBV19 and TRBJ2-7, with 7 bases aligning to TRBD1. V was pared by 5 bases and J by 3 bases, with 4 bases of the junction left unmatched. Germline V gene data show CDR1 as LNHDA and CDR2 as SQIVND (reference sequence). The CDR3 length is 13 residues. The CDR3 protein is CASSAGTVYEQYF. For the CDR3, the DNA is TGTGCCAGTAGTGCCGGGACAGTCTACGAGCAGTACTTC.

This chain joins TRBV6-5 and TRBJ2-7, with 7 bases identical to TRBD1. CDR3 size: 13 residues. The germline gives CDR1 MNHEY, CDR2 SVGAGI. The V segment lost 9 bases and the J segment 5 bases; nucleotides outside the gene matches: 10. The CDR3 here is CARDRTRGDEQYF. The DNA for the CDR3 is TGTGCCAGGGACAGGACCCGGGGTGACGAGCAGTACTTC.

This sequence joins TRBV13 and TRBJ2-5; D gene uncertain. Germline V lookup: CDR1 PRHDT, CDR2 FYEKMQ (reference sequence). This CDR3 has 13 residues. V dropped 5 bases and J dropped 2 bases, with 9 bases sitting between them. CDR3 sequence (DNA): TGTGCCAGCAGCCCGAGAATTCAAGAGACCCAGTACTTC. It translates to CASSPRIQETQYF.

CDR3 in DNA: TGTGCCAGCAGCCCCGAGTCTAGCAATCAGCCCCAGCATTTT. Amino acids: CASSPESSNQPQHF. The chain couples TRBV7-8 to TRBJ1-5, with D unresolved. In germline, CDR1 is SGHVS, CDR2 FQNEAQ. Between the trimmed V and J ends, which lost 5 bases and 0 bases, there was a span of 8 bases. There are 14 residues in the CDR3.

The table lists this clonotype with a count of one. The gene calls are TRBV28 and TRBJ2-5, with TRBD1 matching over 9 bases. Losses at the gene ends were 4 bases for V and 5 bases for J; bases not matched to a gene: 5. The length of the CDR3 is 14 residues. CDR1 MDHEN and CDR2 SYDVKM come from the germline V gene. The CDR3 sequence: CASSSTGGRETQYF. CDR3 DNA: TGTGCCAGCAGTTCGACAGGGGGAAGGGAGACCCAGTACTTC.

The V call is TRBV13, the J call TRBJ2-7; tentative D call: TRBD2 (5 bases). The CDR3 totals 12 residues. Trimming pared 4 bases from V and 6 bases from J, leaving 10 bases between. Germline V gives CDR1 PRHDT, CDR2 FYEKMQ (reference sequence). CDR3 sequence: CASSSEGGEQYF. CDR3 DNA sequence: TGTGCCAGCAGCTCAGAGGGTGGCGAGCAGTACTTC.

This rearrangement joins TRBV20-1 to TRBJ1-1; D possibly corresponds to TRBD1 (5 bases). V lost 6 bases and J lost 11, with 10 bases in between. CDR3 length: 9 residues. CDR1 is DFQATT, CDR2 SNEGSKA, per germline (reference sequence). The CDR3 is CSAPGGAFF. The CDR3 coding sequence is TGCAGTGCCCCGGGGGGGGCTTTCTTT.

The chain is built from TRBV7-9 and TRBJ1-2; D is ambiguous. The CDR3 totals 17 residues. Per germline, CDR1 SEHNR and CDR2 FQNEAQ (reference sequence). V lost 4 bases and J 6 bases, leaving 24 bases between the germline ends. This CDR3 reads CASSSLLYNNWRNGYTF. CDR3 DNA: TGTGCCAGCAGCTCCTTACTCTACAATAATTGGCGGAATGGCTACACCTTC.

This chain connects TRBV28 to TRBJ1-1; 9 bases line up with TRBD1. The V gene's germline CDR1 is MDHEN and CDR2 SYDVKM. The CDR3 loop spans 14 amino acids. Trimming at V came to 7 bases and at J to 6 bases, leaving 9 bases not matched to a gene. For the CDR3, the DNA is TGTGCCAGCAAGATACAGGGGGCGAGCGCTGAAGCTTTCTTT. Encoded protein: CASKIQGASAEAFF.

The CDR3 spells CASSQAAGRNTEAFF. CDR3 DNA sequence: TGTGCCAGCAGCCAAGCGGCAGGGAGGAACACTGAAGCTTTCTTT. V and J are TRBV4-2 and TRBJ1-1, with TRBD1 as a possible D gene (5 bases). Germline V gives CDR1 LGHNA, CDR2 YNFKEQ. Trimming took 1 base from V and 1 from J, leaving 10 bases between them. The CDR3 has 15 amino acids.

V is TRBV20-1 and J is TRBJ2-1; possibly TRBD2 for D (6 bases). CDR3 size: 11 residues. From germline, CDR1 is DFQATT and CDR2 SNEGSKA (reference sequence). Between the trimmed V and J ends, which lost 1 base and 12 bases, there was a span of 10 bases. The CDR3 nucleotides are TGCAGTGCTAGAGTAGGAGGGCTGCAGTTCTTC. This translates into CSARVGGLQFF.

This clonotype has a single count. The V and J genes are TRBV9 and TRBJ2-1, with a possible D match to TRBD2 (6 bases). This CDR3 has 16 residues. Germline V gene lookup returns CDR1 SGDLS and CDR2 YYNGEE. Trimming took 3 bases from V and 0 from J, leaving 13 bases between them. The CDR3 reads CASSAGGGDSYNEQFF. The CDR3 DNA is TGTGCCAGCAGCGCCGGTGGAGGGGACTCCTACAATGAGCAGTTCTTC.